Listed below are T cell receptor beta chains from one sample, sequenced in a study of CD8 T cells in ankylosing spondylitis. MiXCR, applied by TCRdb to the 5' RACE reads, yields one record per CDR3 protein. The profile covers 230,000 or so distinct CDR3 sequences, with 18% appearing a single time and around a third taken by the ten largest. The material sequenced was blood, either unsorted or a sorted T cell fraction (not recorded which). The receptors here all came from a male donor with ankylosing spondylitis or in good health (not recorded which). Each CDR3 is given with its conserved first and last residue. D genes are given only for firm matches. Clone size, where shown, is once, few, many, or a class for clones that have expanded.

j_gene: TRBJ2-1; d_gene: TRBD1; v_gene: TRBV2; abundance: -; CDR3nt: TGTGCCAGCAGGGCACAGGGGGGTTCCTACAATGAGCAGTTCTTC; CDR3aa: CASRAQGGSYNEQFF
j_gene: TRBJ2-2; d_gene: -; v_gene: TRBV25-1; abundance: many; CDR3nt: TGTGCCAGCAGTTTTACAGGGTGGACCGGGGAGCTGTTTTTT; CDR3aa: CASSFTGWTGELFF
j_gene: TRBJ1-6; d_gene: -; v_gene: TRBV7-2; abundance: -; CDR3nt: TGTGCCAGCAGCTTAGGTCAGAAGAATAATTCACCCCTCCACTTT; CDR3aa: CASSLGQKNNSPLHF
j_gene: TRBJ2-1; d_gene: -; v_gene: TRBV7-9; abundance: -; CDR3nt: TGTGCCAGCAGCACGGGGTCCTACAATGAGCAGTTCTTC; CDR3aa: CASSTGSYNEQFF
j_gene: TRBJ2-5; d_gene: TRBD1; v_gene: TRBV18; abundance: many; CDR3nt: TGTGCCAGCTCAGCGACAGGGAGAGAGACCCAGTACTTC; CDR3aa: CASSATGRETQYF
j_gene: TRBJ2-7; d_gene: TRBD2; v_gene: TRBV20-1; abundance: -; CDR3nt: TGCAGTGCTAGGCCACTAGCGGCGAGCTCCTACGAGCAGTACTTC; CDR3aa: CSARPLAASSYEQYF
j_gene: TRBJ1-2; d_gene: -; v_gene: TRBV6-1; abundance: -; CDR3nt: TGTGCCAGCAGCCGGGACGACTATGGCTACACCTTC; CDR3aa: CASSRDDYGYTF
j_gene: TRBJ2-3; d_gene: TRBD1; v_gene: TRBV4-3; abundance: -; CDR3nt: TGCGCCAGCAGCCAATTGGACAGGTCTGGAATAGATACGCAGTATTTT; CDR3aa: CASSQLDRSGIDTQYF
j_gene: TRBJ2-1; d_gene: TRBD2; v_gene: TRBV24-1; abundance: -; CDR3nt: TGTGCCACCAGTGAGGGAAGCGGGATCCCCTACAATGAGCAGTTCTTC; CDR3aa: CATSEGSGIPYNEQFF
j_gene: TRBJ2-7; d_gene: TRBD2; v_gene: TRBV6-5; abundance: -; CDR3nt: TGTGCCAGCAGTTACCTACTAGCGGGAGGCCTCGAGCAGTACTTC; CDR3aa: CASSYLLAGGLEQYF
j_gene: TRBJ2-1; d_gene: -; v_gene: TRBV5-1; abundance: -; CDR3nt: TGCGCCAGCAGCTACGAGGGTCACAATGAGCAGTTCTTC; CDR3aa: CASSYEGHNEQFF
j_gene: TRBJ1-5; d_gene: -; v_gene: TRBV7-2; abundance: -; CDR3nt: TGTGCCAGCAGCGAAAGGTCTGGGAGCAATCAGCCCCAGCATTTT; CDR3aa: CASSERSGSNQPQHF
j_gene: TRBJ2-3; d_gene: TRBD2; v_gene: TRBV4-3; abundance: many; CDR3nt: TGCGCCAGCAGCGAGACTAGCGGGAGAAGCGATACGCAGTATTTT; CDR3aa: CASSETSGRSDTQYF
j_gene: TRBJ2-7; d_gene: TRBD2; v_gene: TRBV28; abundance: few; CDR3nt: TGTGCCAGCACCAAACTAGCGGGCGACTACGAGCAGTACTTC; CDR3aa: CASTKLAGDYEQYF
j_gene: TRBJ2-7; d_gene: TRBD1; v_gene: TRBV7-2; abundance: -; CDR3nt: TGTGCCAGCAGCTTAGAACAGGGGGACAACGAGCAGTACTTC; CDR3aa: CASSLEQGDNEQYF
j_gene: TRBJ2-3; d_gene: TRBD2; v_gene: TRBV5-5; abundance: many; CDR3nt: TGTGCCAGCAGCTCGACTAGCGGGAGCACAGATACGCAGTATTTT; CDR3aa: CASSSTSGSTDTQYF
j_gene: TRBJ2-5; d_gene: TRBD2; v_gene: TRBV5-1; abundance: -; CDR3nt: TGCGCCAGCAGATACTCAGCGGGAGGGCCCTCCCAGACCCAGTACTTC; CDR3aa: CASRYSAGGPSQTQYF
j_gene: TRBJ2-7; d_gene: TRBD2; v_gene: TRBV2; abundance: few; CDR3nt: TGTGCCAGCAGTGACCCCGGACTAGTGTCTGACGAGCAGTACTTC; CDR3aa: CASSDPGLVSDEQYF
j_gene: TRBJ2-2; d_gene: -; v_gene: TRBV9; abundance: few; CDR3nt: TGTGCCAGCAGCGGTGGTAGTCCCACCGGGGAGCTGTTTTTT; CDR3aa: CASSGGSPTGELFF
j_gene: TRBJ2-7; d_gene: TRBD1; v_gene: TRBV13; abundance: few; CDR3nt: TGTGCCAGCAGCTTCGGCGGACAGGTCGGTCCCTACGAGCAGTACTTC; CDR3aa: CASSFGGQVGPYEQYF
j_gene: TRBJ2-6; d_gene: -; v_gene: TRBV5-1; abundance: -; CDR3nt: TGCGCCAGCAGCTTGGAAGGTGGGAGAGGGGCCAACGTCCTGACTTTC; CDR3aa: CASSLEGGRGANVLTF
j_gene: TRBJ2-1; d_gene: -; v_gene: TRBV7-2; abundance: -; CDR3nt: TGTGCCAGCAGCTTAGAACCACCTGACTCCTACAATGAGCAGTTCTTC; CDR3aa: CASSLEPPDSYNEQFF
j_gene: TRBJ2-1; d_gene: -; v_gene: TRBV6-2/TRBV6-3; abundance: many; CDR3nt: TGTGCCAGCAACCCTACAGGGTACGTTTTCAATGAGCAGTTCTTC; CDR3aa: CASNPTGYVFNEQFF
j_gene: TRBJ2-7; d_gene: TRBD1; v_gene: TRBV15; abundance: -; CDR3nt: TGTGCCACCAGCAGAGAGGTCGGAACAGGGGCCTACGAGCAGTACTTC; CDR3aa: CATSREVGTGAYEQYF
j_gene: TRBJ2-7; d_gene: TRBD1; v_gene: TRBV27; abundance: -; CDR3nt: TGTGCCAGCAAGGTAGCAGGGGGCGCCTCCTACGAGCAGTACTTC; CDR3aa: CASKVAGGASYEQYF
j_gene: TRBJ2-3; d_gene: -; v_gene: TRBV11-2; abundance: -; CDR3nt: TGTGCCAGCAGCTTGATCGCCAGGGGCCCCACAGATACGCAGTATTTT; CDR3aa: CASSLIARGPTDTQYF
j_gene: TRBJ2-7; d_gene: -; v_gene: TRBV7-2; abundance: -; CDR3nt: TGTGCCAGCAGCTTCGCCCAGGGGTGGGAGCAGTACTTC; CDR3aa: CASSFAQGWEQYF
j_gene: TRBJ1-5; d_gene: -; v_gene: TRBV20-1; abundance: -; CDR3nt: TGCAGTGCTGGCCTTTCAAGTTTTAATCAGCCCCAGCATTTT; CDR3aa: CSAGLSSFNQPQHF
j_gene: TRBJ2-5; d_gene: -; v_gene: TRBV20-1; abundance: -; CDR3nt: TGCAGTGCCTCCGACAGTAGCACTGGGACCCAAGAGACCCAGTACTTC; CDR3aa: CSASDSSTGTQETQYF
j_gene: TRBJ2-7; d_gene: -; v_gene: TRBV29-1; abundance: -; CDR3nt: TGCAGCGTTGCGGTAGGGGATAACTCCTACGAGCAGTACTTC; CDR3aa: CSVAVGDNSYEQYF
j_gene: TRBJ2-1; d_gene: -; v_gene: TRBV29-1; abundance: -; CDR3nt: TGCAGCGTTCAGGACGGGGGATACAATGAGCAGTTCTTC; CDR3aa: CSVQDGGYNEQFF
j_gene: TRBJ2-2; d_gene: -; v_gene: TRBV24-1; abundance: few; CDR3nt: TGTGCCACCAGTGATTTTGCAGGAGGGGGGGAGCTGTTTTTT; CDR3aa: CATSDFAGGGELFF
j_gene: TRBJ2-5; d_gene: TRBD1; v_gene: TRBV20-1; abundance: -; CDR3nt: TGCAGTGCTAGAGTGGGACAGCCTCAAGAGACCCAGTACTTC; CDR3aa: CSARVGQPQETQYF
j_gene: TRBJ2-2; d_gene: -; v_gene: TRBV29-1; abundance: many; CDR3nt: TGCAGCGTTGAGGGGTCCACCGGGGAGCTGTTTTTT; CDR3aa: CSVEGSTGELFF
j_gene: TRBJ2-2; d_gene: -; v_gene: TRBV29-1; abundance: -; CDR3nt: TGCAGCGTTGGACAGTTCAACACCGGGGAGCTGTTTTTT; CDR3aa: CSVGQFNTGELFF
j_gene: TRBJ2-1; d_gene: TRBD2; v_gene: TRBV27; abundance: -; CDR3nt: TGTGCCAGCAGTTTGACAGCGGGAGGGACCTACAATGAGCAGTTCTTC; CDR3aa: CASSLTAGGTYNEQFF
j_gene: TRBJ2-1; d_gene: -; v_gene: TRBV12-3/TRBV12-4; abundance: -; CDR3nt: TGTGCCAGCAGCCTGTGGGGTGGGGCGGTGAATGAGCAGTTCTTC; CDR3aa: CASSLWGGAVNEQFF
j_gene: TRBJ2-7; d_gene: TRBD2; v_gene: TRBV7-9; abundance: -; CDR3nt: TGTGCCAGCAGCTTCCTAGCGGGAGATATCTACGAGCAGTACTTC; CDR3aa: CASSFLAGDIYEQYF
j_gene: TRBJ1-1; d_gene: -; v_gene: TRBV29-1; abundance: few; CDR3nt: TGCAGCGTTGAAGGGGCGTGGAGTAACACTGAAGCTTTCTTT; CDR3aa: CSVEGAWSNTEAFF
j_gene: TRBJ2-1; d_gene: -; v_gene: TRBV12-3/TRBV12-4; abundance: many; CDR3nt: TGTGCCAGCAGTTTAAAGGGTAGCTCCTACAATGAGCAGTTCTTC; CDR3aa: CASSLKGSSYNEQFF
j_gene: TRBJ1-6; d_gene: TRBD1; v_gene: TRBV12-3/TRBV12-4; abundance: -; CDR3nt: TGTGCCAGTTGGACAGGAGCCGAAGGTTCACCCCTCCACTTT; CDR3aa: CASWTGAEGSPLHF
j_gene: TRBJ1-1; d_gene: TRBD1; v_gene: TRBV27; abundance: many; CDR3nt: TGTGCCAGCAGTCCCGGACAGGGAGACACTGAAGCTTTCTTT; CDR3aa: CASSPGQGDTEAFF